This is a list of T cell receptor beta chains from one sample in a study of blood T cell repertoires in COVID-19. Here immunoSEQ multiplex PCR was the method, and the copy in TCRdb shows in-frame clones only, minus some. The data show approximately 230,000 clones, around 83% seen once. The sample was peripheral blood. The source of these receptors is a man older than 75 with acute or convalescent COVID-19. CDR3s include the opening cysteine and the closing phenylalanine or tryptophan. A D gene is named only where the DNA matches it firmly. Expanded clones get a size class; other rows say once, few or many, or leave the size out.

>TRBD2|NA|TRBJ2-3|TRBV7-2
CASTTSGRYTDTQYF
TGTGCCAGCACAACTAGCGGGAGGTACACAGATACGCAGTATTTT
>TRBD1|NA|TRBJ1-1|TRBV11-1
CASSPPGQMNTEAFF
TGTGCCAGCAGCCCACCGGGACAGATGAACACTGAAGCTTTCTTT
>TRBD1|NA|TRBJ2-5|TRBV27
CASSLTGTGFFETQYF
TGTGCCAGCAGCCTTACCGGGACAGGGTTCTTCGAGACCCAGTACTTC
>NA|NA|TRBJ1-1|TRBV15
CATSRDRQGYTEAFF
TGTGCCACCAGCAGAGATCGGCAGGGGTACACTGAAGCTTTCTTT
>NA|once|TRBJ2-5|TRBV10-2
CASSARRGETQYF
TGCGCCAGCAGCGCCAGAAGGGGAGAGACCCAGTACTTC
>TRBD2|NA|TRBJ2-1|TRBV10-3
CAISGGRAGYNEQFF
TGTGCCATCAGTGGCGGGAGGGCCGGGTACAATGAGCAGTTCTTC
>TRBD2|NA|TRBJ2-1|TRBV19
CASSIYNRLAGGSYNEQFF
TGTGCCAGTAGTATATATAACAGACTAGCGGGAGGTTCCTACAATGAGCAGTTCTTC
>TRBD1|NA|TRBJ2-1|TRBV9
CASSVGTGGQYEQFF
TGTGCCAGCAGCGTAGGGACAGGGGGGCAATATGAGCAGTTCTTC
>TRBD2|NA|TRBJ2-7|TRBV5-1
CASSLTSTAYEQYF
TGCGCCAGCAGCCTGACTAGCACCGCCTACGAGCAGTACTTC
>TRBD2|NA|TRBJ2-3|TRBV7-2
CASSVGSGAFTDTQYF
TGTGCCAGCAGCGTGGGTAGCGGGGCATTCACAGATACGCAGTATTTT
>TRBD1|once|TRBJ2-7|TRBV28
CASRGTGRLYEQYF
TGTGCCAGCAGGGGGACAGGGCGACTATACGAGCAGTACTTC
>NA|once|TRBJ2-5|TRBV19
CASRSTPGKETQYF
TGTGCCAGTAGATCGACGCCGGGGAAAGAGACCCAGTACTTC
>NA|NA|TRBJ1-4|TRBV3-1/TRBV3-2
CASSLFRTDNEKLFF
TGTGCCAGCAGCCTATTTCGGACAGATAATGAAAAACTGTTTTTT
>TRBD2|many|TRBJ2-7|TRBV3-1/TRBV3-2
CASSETSGTSGEQYF
TGTGCCAGCAGCGAGACATCCGGGACTAGCGGCGAGCAGTACTTC
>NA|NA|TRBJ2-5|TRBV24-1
CATSAHGREETQYF
TGTGCCACCAGTGCCCATGGGCGAGAAGAGACCCAGTACTTC
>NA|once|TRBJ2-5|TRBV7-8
CASSLRLSETQYF
TGTGCCAGCAGCTTACGACTTTCGGAGACCCAGTACTTC
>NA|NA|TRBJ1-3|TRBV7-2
CASSLGGGGNTIYF
TGTGCCAGCAGCTTAGGAGGGGGAGGAAACACCATATATTTT
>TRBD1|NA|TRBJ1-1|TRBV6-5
CASNRDRPGAEAFF
TGTGCCAGCAATCGGGACAGGCCCGGGGCTGAAGCTTTCTTT
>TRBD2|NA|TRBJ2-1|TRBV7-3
CASSLMGLSNDLSGLASYNEQFF
TGTGCCAGCAGCTTAATGGGCCTCTCAAACGACTTGTCGGGACTAGCCTCCTACAATGAGCAGTTCTTC
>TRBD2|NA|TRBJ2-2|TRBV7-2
CASRHPRASGGIGELFF
TGTGCCAGCAGGCACCCCCGGGCTAGCGGGGGGATAGGGGAGCTGTTTTTT
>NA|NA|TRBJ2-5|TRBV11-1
CASSLQGQETQYF
TGTGCCAGCAGCTTACAGGGCCAAGAGACCCAGTACTTC
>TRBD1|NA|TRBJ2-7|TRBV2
CASRYRDSSFYEQYF
TGTGCCAGCAGATACCGGGACAGCAGCTTCTACGAGCAGTACTTC
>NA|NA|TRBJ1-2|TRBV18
CASSPDTSYGYTF
TGTGCCAGCTCACCCGACACGAGCTATGGCTACACCTTC
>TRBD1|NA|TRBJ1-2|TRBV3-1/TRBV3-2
CASSLGTGASFDYGYTF
TGTGCCAGCAGCCTCGGGACAGGGGCATCATTCGACTATGGCTACACCTTC
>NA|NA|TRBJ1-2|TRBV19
CASSPRDTYGYTF
TGTGCCAGTAGTCCCCGGGACACCTATGGCTACACCTTC
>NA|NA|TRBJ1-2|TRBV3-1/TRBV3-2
CASSPPGLVYGYTF
TGTGCCAGCAGCCCACCGGGACTAGTCTATGGCTACACCTTC
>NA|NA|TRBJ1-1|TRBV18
CASSPQRLKNTEAFF
TGTGCCAGCTCACCACAGAGACTGAAGAACACTGAAGCTTTCTTT
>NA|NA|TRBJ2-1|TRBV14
CASSQVGAFMEQFF
TGTGCCAGCAGCCAAGTGGGGGCCTTCATGGAGCAGTTCTTC
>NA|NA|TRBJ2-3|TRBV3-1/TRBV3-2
CASSQGRGAGTDTQYF
TGTGCCAGCAGCCAAGGCCGCGGGGCGGGGACAGATACGCAGTATTTT
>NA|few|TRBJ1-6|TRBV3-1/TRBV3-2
CASSPANSGSPLHF
TGTGCCAGCAGCCCAGCCAATTCAGGTTCACCCCTCCACTTT
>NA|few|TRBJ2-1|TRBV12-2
CASRLAEAGVVTSSYNEQFF
TGTGCAAGTCGCTTAGCCGAAGCGGGAGTGGTAACGAGCTCCTACAATGAGCAGTTCTTC
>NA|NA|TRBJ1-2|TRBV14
CASSHDRIGYTF
TGTGCCAGCAGCCACGACAGAATTGGCTACACCTTC
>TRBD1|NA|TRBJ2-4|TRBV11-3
CASTKQTGNAKNIQYF
TGTGCCAGCACCAAGCAGACAGGGAACGCCAAAAACATTCAGTACTTC
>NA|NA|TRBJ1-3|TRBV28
CASSFPGNPLNSGNTIYF
TGTGCCAGCAGTTTCCCAGGGAATCCACTAAACTCTGGAAACACCATATATTTT
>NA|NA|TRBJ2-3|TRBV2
CASSESGRPMGDTQYF
TGTGCCAGCAGTGAATCAGGGCGGCCGATGGGGGATACGCAGTATTTT
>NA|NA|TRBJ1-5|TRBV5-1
CASRPGAYSNQPQHF
TGCGCCAGCAGACCAGGGGCCTATAGCAATCAGCCCCAGCATTTT
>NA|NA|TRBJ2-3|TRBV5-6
CASSSRDTQYF
TGTGCCAGCAGCTCCAGAGATACGCAGTATTTT
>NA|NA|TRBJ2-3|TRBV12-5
CASGFNRYTDTQYF
TGTGCTAGTGGTTTTAACAGGTACACAGATACGCAGTATTTT
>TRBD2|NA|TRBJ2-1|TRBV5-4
CASSQTSGGAFSANEQFF
TGTGCCAGCAGCCAGACTAGCGGGGGGGCCTTCTCGGCCAATGAGCAGTTCTTC
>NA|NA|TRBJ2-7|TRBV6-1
CASSEGPGVPSEQYF
TGTGCCAGCAGTGAAGGGCCGGGGGTGCCTTCCGAGCAGTACTTC
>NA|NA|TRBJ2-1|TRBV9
CASSVTGRFSYNEQFF
TGTGCCAGCAGCGTGACCGGGAGATTCTCCTACAATGAGCAGTTCTTC
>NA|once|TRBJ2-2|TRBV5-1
CASSRGRATNTGELFF
TGCGCCAGCAGCCGCGGCAGGGCCACGAACACCGGGGAGCTGTTTTTT
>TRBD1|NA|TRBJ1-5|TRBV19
CASRTTGDSNQPQHF
TGTGCCAGTAGGACGACAGGGGATAGCAATCAGCCCCAGCATTTT
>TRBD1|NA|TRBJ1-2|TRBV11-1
CASSSDRGSGYTF
TGTGCCAGCAGCTCCGACAGGGGATCTGGCTACACCTTC